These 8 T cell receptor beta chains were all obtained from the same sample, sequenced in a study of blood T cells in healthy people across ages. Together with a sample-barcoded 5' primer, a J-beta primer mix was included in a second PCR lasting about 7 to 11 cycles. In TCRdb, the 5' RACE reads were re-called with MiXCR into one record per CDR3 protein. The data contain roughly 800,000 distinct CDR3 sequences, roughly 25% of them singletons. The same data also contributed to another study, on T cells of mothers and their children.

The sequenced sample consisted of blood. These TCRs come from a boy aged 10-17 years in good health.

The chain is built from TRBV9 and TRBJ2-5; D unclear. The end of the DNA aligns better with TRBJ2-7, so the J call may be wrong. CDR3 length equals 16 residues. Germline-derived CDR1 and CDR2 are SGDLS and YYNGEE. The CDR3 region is CASSVAQSIPPYEQYF. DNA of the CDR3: TGTGCCAGCAGCGTGGCCCAGAGTATACCTCCCTACGAGCAGTACTTC.

CDR3 protein: CASSGEGTSVNEQYF. CDR3 sequence (DNA): TGTGCCAGCAGCGGGGAAGGGACTAGCGTCAACGAGCAGTACTTC. V gene TRBV7-8 combines with J gene TRBJ2-7; TRBD2 agrees at 10 bases. The CDR3 loop spans 15 amino acids. Germline trimming cut 5 bases from V and 5 bases from J; bases unmatched to any gene: 9. The germline V gene has CDR1 SGHVS and CDR2 FQNEAQ.

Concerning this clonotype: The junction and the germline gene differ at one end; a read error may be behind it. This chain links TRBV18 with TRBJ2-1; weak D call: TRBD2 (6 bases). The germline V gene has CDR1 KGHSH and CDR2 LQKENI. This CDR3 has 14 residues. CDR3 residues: CASSPTSGQETQHF. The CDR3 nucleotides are TGTGCCAGCTCCCCAACCAGCGGGCAAGAGACCCAGCACTTC.

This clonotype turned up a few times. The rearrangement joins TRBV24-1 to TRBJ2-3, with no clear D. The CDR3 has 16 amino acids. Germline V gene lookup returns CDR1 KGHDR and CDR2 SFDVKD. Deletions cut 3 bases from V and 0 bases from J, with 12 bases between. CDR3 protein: CATSDRNRPSTDTQYF. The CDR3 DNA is TGTGCCACCAGTGATAGAAACAGACCTAGCACAGATACGCAGTATTTT.

The CDR3 DNA follows: TGCGCCAGCAGCCAAGATCTGGTCTTAGGGGGGCGTGGAGCCAAAAACATTCAGTACTTC. Translating it yields CASSQDLVLGGRGAKNIQYF. The chain couples TRBV4-1 to TRBJ2-4; D may be TRBD1 or TRBD2 (6 bases each). Germline loops: CDR1 MGHRA, CDR2 YSYEKL. V was pared by 0 bases and J by 0 bases, with 21 bases between. The CDR3 is 20 amino acids.

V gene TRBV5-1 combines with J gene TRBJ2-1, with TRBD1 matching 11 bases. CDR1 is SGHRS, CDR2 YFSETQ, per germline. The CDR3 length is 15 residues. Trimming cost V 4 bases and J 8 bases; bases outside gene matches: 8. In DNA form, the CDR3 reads TGCGCCAGCAGCCTTGGACAGGGGGCTGCGGATGAGCAGTTCTTC. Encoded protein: CASSLGQGAADEQFF. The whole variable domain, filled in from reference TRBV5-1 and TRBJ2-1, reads KAGVTQTPRYLIKTRGQQVTLSCSPISGHRSVSWYQQTPGQGLQFLFEYFSETQRNKGNFPGRFSGRQFSNSRSEMNVSTLELGDSALYLCASSLGQGAADEQFFGPGTRLTVL.

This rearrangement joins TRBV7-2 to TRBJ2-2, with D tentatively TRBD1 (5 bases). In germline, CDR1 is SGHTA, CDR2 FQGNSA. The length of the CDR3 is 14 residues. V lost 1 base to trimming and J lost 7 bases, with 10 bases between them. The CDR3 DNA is TGTGCCAGCAGCTTAGGCAGGGAATACGGGGAGCTGTTTTTT. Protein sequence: CASSLGREYGELFF.

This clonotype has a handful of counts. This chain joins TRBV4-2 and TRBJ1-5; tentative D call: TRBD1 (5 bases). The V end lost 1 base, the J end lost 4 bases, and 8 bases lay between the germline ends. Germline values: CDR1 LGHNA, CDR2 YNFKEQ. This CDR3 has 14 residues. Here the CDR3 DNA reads TGTGCCAGCAGCCAAGTTGGGGGAAATCAGCCCCAGCATTTT. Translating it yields CASSQVGGNQPQHF.